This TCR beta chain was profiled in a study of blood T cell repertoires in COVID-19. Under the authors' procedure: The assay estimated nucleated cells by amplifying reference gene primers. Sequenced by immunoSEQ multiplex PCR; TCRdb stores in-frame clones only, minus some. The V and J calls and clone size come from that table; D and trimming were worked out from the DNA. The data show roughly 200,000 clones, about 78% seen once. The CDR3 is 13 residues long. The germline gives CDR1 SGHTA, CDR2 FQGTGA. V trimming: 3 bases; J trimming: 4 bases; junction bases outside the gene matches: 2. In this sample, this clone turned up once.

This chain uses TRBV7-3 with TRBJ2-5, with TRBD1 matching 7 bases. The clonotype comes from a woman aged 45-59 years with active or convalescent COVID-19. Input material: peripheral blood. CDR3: CASSFNRGETQYF. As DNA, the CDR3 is TGTGCCAGCAGCTTTAACAGGGGAGAGACCCAGTACTTC. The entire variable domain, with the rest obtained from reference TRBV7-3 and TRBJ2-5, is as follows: GAGVSQTPSNKVTEKGKYVELRCDPISGHTALYWYRQSLGQGPEFLIYFQGTGAADDSGLPNDRFFAVRPEGSVSTLKIQRTERGDSAVYLCASSFNRGETQYFGPGTRLLVL.